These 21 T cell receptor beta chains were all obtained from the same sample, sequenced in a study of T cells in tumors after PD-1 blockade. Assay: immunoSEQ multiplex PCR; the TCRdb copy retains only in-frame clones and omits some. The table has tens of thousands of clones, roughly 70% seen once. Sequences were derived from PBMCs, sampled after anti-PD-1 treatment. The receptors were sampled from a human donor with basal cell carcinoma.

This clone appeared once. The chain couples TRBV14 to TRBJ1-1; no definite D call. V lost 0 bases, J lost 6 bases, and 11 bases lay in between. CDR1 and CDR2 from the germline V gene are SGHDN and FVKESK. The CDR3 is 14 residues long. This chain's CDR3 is CASSQDLNSAEAFF. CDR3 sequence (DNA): TGTGCCAGCAGCCAAGATCTAAACAGTGCTGAAGCTTTCTTT.

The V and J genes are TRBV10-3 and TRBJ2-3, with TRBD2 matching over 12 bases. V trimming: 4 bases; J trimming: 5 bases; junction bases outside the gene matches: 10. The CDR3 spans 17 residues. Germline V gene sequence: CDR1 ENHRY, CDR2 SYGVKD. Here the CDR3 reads CAISALAGGPRVDTQYF. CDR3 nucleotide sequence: TGTGCCATCAGTGCTCTAGCGGGGGGGCCTAGGGTAGATACGCAGTATTTT.

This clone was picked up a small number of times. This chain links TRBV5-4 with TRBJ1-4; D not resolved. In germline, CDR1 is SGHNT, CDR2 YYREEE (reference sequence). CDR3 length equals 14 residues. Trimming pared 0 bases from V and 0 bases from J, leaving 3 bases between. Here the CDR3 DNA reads TGTGCCAGCAGCTTGGCAGCAACTAATGAAAAACTGTTTTTT. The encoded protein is CASSLAATNEKLFF. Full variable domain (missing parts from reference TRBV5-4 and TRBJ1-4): ETGVTQSPTHLIKTRGQQVTLRCSSQSGHNTVSWYQQALGQGPQFIFQYYREEENGRGNFPPRFSGLQFPNYSSELNVNALELDDSALYLCASSLAATNEKLFFGSGTQLSVL.

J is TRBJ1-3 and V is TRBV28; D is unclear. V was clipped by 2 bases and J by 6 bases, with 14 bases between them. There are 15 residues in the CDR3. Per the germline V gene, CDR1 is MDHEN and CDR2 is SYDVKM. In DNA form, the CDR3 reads TGTGCCAGCAGTTTACTTCCGGACGAGTTAAACACCATATATTTT. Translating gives CASSLLPDELNTIYF.

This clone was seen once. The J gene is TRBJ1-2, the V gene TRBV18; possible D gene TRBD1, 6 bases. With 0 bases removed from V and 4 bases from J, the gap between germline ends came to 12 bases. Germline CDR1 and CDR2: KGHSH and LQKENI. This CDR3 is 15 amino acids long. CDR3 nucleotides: TGTGCCAGCTCACCACCGGTAGGGGGGGGCTATGGCTACACCTTC. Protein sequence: CASSPPVGGGYGYTF.

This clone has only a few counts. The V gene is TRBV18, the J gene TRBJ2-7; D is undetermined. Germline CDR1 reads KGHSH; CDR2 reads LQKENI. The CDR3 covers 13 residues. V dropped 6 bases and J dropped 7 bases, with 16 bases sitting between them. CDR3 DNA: TGTGCCAGCTCCCAGGACCCCCCGAAGGAGCAGTACTTC. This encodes CASSQDPPKEQYF.

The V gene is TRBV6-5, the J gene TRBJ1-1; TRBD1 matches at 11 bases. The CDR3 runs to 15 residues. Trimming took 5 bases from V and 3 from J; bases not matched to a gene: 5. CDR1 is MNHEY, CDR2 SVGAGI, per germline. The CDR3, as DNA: TGTGCCAGCAGTCGGACAGGGGGCGCGTACACTGAAGCTTTCTTT. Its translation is CASSRTGGAYTEAFF.

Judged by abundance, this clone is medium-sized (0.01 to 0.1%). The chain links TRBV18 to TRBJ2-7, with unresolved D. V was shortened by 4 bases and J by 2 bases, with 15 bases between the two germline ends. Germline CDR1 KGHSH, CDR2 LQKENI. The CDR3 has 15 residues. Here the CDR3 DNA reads TGTGCCAGCTCACTCGGGCAGGTATTTACCTACGAGCAGTACTTC. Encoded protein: CASSLGQVFTYEQYF. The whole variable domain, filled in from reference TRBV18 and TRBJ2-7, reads NAGVMQNPRHLVRRRGQEARLRCSPMKGHSHVYWYRQLPEEGLKFMVYLQKENIIDESGMPKERFSAEFPKEGPSILRIQQVVRGDSAAYFCASSLGQVFTYEQYFGPGTRLTVT.

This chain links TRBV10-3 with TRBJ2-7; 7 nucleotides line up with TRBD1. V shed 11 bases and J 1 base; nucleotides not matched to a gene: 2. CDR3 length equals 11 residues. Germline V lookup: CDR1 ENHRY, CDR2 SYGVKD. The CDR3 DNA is TGTGCCGCACAGGGGTCCTACGAGCAGTACTTC. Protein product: CAAQGSYEQYF.

The CDR3 reads CASSLSPSGGLDTQYF. CDR3 bases: TGTGCCAGCTCACTTTCCCCTAGCGGGGGCTTAGATACGCAGTATTTT. The chain employs TRBV18 and TRBJ2-3; TRBD2 matches at 10 bases. Germline V CDR1 and CDR2: KGHSH, LQKENI. CDR3 length: 16 residues. V dropped 4 bases and J dropped 5; count of bases not matched to a gene: 9.

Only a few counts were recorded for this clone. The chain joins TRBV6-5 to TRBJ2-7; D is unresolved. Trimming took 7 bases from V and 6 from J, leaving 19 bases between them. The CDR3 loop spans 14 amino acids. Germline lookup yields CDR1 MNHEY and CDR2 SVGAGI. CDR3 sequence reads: CASTPMGPKREQYF. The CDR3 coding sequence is TGTGCCAGCACTCCAATGGGCCCCAAACGCGAGCAGTACTTC.

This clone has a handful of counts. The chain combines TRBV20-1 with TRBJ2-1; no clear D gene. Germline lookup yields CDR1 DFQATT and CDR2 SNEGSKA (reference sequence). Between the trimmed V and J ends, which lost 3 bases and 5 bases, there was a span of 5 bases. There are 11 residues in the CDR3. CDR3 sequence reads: CSASRNNEQFF. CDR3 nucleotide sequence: TGCAGTGCTAGTAGAAACAATGAGCAGTTCTTC.

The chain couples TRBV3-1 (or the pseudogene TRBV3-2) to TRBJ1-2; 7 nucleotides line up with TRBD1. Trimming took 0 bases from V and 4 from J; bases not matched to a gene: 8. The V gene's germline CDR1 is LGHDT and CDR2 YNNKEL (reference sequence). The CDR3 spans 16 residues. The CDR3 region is CASSQDWGQRFYGYTF. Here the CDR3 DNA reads TGTGCCAGCAGCCAAGATTGGGGACAGAGATTCTATGGCTACACCTTC.

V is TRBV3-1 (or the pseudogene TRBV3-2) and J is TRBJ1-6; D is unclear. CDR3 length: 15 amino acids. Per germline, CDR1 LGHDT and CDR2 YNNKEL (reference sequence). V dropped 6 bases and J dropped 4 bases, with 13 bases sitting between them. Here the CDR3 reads CASRPTETYNSPLHF. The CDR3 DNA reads TGTGCCAGCAGACCGACGGAGACTTATAATTCACCCCTCCACTTT.

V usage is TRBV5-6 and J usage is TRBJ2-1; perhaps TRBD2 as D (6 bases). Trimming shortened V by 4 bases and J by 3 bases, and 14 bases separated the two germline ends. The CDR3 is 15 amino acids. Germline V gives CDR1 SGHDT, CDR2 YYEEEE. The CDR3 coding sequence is TGTGCCAGCAGCCCGGGCGTGGGGGGCTACAATGAGCAGTTCTTC. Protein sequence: CASSPGVGGYNEQFF.

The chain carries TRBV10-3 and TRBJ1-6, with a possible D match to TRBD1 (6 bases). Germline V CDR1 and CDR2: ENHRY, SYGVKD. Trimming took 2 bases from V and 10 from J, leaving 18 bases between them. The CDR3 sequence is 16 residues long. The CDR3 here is CAISEVLTGSSSPLHF. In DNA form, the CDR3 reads TGTGCCATCAGTGAGGTGTTAACAGGGTCGTCCTCACCCCTCCACTTT.

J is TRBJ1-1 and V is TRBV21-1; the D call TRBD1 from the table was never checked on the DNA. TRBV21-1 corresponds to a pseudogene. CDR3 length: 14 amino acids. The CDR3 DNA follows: TGTGCCAGCAGCAAAGGCGCAGGGAACACTGAAGCTTTCTTT. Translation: CASSKGAGNTEAFF.

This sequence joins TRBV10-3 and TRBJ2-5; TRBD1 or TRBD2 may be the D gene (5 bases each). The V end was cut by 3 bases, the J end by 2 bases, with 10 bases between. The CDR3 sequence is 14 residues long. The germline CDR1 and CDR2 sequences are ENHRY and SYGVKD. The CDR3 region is CAISDRDQQETQYF. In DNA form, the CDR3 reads TGTGCCATCAGTGATAGGGACCAGCAAGAGACCCAGTACTTC.

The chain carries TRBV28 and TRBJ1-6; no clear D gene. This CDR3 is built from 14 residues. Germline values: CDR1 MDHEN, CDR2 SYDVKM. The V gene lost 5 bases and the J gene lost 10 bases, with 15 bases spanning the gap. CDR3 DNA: TGTGCCAGCAGTCGGACCCGTAAAGAATCACCCCTCCACTTT. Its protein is CASSRTRKESPLHF.

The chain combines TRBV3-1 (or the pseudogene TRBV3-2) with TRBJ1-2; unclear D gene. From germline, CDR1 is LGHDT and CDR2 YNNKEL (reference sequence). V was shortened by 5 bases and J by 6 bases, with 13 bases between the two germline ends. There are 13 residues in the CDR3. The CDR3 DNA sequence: TGTGCCAGCAGCTTTAGGGTCTCCAATGGCTACACCTTC. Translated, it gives CASSFRVSNGYTF.

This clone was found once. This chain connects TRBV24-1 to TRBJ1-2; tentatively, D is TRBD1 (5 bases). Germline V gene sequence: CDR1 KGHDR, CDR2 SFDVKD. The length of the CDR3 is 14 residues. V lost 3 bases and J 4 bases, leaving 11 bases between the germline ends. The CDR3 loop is CATSDPRGIYGYTF. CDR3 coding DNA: TGTGCCACCAGTGATCCCCGGGGGATCTATGGCTACACCTTC.